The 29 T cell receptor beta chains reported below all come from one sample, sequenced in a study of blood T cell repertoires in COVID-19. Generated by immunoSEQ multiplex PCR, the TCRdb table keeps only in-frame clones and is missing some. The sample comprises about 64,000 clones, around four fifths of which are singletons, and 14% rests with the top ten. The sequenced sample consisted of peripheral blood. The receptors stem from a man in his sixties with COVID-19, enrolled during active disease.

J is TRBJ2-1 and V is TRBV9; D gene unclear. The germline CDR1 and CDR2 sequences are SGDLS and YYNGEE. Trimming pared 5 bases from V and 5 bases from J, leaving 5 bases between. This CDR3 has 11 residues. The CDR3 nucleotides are TGTGCCAGCAGTTTTAACAATGAGCAGTTCTTC. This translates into CASSFNNEQFF.

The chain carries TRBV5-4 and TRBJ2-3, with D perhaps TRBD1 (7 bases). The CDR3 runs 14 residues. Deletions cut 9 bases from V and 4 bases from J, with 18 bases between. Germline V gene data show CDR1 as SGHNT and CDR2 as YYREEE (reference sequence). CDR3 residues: CATSGQEGADTQYF. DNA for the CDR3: TGTGCCACCTCTGGACAGGAGGGCGCAGATACGCAGTATTTT.

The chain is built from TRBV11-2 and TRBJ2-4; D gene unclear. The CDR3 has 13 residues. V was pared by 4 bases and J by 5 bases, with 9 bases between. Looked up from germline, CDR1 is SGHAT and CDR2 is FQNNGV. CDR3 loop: CASSSGPENIQYF. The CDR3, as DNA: TGTGCCAGCAGCTCGGGTCCCGAAAACATTCAGTACTTC.

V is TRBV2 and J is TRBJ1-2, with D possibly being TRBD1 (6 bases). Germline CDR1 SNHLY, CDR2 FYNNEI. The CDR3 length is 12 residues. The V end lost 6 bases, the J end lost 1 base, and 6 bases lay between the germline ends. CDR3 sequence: CASRDSNYGYTF. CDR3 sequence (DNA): TGTGCCAGCAGGGACAGTAACTATGGCTACACCTTC.

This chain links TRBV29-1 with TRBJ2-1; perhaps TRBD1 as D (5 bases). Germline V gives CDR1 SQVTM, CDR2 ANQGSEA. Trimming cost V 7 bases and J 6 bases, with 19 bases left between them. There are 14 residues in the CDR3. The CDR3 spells CSAARERTSNEQFF. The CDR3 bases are TGCAGCGCTGCCAGGGAACGGACGTCCAATGAGCAGTTCTTC.

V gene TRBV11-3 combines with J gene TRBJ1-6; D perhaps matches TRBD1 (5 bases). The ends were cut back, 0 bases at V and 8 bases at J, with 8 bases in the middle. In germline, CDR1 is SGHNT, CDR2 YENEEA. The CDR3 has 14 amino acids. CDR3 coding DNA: TGTGCCAGCAGCTTAGAAGGGGCCGATTCACCCCTCCACTTT. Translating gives CASSLEGADSPLHF. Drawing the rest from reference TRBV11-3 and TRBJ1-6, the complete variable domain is EAGVVQSPRYKIIEKKQPVAFWCNPISGHNTLYWYLQNLGQGPELLIRYENEEAVDDSQLPKDRFSAERLKGVDSTLKIQPAELGDSAVYLCASSLEGADSPLHFGNGTRLTVT.

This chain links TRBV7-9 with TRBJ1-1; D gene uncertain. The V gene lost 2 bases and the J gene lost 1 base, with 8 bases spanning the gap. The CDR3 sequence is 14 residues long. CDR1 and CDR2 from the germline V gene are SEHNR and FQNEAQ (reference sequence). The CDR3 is CASSLRQANTEAFF. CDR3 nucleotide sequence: TGTGCCAGCAGCTTACGGCAGGCGAACACTGAAGCTTTCTTT.

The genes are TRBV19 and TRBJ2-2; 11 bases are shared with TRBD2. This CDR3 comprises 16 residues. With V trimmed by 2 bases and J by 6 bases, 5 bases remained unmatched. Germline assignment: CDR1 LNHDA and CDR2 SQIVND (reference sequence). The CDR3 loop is CASSIRLAGGPGELFF. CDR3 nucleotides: TGTGCCAGTAGTATACGTCTAGCGGGAGGCCCCGGGGAGCTGTTTTTT.

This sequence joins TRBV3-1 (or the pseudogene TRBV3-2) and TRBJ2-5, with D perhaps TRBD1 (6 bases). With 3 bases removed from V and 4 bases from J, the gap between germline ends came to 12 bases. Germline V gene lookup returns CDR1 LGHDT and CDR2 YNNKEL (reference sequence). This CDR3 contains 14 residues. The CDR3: CASSHAQGSETQYF. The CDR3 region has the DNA TGTGCCAGCAGCCATGCACAGGGTTCAGAGACCCAGTACTTC.

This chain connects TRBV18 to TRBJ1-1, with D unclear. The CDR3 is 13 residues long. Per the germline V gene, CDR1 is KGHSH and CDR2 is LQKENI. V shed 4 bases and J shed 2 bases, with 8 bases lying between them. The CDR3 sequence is CASSLQINTEAFF. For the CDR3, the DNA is TGTGCCAGCTCACTTCAGATAAACACTGAAGCTTTCTTT.

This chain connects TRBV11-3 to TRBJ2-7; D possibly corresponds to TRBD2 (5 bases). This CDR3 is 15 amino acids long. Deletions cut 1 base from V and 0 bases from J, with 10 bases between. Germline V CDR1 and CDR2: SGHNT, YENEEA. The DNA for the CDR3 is TGTGCCAGCAGCTTAGTACGGGAACTCTCCTACGAGCAGTACTTC. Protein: CASSLVRELSYEQYF. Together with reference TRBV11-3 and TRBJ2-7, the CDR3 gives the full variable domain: EAGVVQSPRYKIIEKKQPVAFWCNPISGHNTLYWYLQNLGQGPELLIRYENEEAVDDSQLPKDRFSAERLKGVDSTLKIQPAELGDSAVYLCASSLVRELSYEQYFGPGTRLTVT.

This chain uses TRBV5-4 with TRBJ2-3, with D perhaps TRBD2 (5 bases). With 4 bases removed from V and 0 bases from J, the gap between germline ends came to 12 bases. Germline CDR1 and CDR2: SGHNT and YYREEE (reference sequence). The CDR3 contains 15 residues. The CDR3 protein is CASSGLIASTDTQYF. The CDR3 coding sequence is TGTGCCAGCAGCGGTTTGATAGCGAGCACAGATACGCAGTATTTT. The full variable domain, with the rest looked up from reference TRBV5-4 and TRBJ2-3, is ETGVTQSPTHLIKTRGQQVTLRCSSQSGHNTVSWYQQALGQGPQFIFQYYREEENGRGNFPPRFSGLQFPNYSSELNVNALELDDSALYLCASSGLIASTDTQYFGPGTRLTVL.

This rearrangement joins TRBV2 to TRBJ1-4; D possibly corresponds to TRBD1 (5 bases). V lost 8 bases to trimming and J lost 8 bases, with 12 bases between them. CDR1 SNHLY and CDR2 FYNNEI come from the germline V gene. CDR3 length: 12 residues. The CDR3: CASGRGLEKLFF. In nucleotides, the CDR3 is TGTGCCAGCGGGAGGGGACTGGAAAAACTGTTTTTT.

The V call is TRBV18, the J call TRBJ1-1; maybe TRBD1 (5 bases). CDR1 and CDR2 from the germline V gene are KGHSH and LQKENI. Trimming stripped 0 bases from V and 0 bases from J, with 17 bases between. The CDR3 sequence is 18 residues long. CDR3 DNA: TGTGCCAGCTCACCACCGTCAGGGTTCACTGGCATGAACACTGAAGCTTTCTTT. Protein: CASSPPSGFTGMNTEAFF.

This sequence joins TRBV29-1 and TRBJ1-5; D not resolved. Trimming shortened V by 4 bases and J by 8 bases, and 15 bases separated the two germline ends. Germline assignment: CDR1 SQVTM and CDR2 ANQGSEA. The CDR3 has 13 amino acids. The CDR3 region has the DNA TGCAGCGTTGGGGCTTCCCCAACGGAGCCCCAGCATTTT. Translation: CSVGASPTEPQHF.

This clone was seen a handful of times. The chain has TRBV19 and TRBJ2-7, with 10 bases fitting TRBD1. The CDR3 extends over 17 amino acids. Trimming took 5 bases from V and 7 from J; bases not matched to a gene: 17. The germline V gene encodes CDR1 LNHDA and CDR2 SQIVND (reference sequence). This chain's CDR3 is CASSPRDRGSLLGEQYF. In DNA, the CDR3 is TGTGCCAGTAGTCCGAGGGACAGGGGATCCCTATTAGGGGAGCAGTACTTC.

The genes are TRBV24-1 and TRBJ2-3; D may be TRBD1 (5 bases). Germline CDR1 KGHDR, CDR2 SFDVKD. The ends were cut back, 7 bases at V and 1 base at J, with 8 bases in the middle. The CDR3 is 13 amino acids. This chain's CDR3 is CATRGVGTDTQYF. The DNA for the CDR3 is TGTGCCACCAGAGGGGTGGGCACAGATACGCAGTATTTT.

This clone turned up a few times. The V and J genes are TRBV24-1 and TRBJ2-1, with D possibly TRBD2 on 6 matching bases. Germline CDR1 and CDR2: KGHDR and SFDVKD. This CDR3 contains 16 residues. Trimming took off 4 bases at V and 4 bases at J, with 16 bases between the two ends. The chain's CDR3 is CATSEGDFGSYNEQFF. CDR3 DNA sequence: TGTGCCACCAGTGAGGGGGACTTTGGGAGTTACAATGAGCAGTTCTTC.

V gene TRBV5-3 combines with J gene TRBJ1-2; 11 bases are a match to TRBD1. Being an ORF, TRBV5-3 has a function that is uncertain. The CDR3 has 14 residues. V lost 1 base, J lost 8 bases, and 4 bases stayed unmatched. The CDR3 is CARSLRDRGEGYTF. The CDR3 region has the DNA TGTGCCAGAAGCTTGCGGGACAGGGGGGAAGGCTACACCTTC.

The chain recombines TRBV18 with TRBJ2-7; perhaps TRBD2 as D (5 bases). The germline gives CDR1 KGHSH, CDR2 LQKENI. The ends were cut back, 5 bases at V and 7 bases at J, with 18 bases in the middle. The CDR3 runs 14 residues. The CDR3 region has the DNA TGTGCCAGCTCAGGAGGCAGACCCCTTTGGGAGCAGTACTTC. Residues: CASSGGRPLWEQYF.

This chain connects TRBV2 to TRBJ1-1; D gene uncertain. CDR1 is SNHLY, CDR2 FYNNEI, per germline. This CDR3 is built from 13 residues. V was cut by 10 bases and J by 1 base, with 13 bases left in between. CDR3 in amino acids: CATSVGGNTEAFF. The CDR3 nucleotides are TGTGCCACTTCCGTCGGAGGGAACACTGAAGCTTTCTTT.

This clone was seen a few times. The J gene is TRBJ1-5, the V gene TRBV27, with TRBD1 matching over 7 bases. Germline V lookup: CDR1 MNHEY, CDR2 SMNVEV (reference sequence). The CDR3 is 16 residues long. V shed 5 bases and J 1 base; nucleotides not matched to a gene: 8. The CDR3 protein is CASSLRQGGSNQPQHF. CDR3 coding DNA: TGTGCCAGCAGTCTCAGACAGGGCGGGAGCAATCAGCCCCAGCATTTT.

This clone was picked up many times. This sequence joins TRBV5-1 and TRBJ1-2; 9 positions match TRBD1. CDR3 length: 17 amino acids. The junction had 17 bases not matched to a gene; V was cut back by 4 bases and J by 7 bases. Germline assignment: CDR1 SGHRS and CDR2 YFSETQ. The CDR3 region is CASSLDIGGQGKRGYTF. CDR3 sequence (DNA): TGCGCCAGCAGCCTTGATATAGGGGGACAGGGAAAGCGTGGCTACACCTTC.

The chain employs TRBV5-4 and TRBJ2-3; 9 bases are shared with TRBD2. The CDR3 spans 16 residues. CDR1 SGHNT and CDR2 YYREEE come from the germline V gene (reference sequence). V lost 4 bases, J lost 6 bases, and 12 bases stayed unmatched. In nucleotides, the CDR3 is TGTGCCAGCAGCCCCGGTGCCAGCGGGGGGTTGGATACGCAGTATTTT. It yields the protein CASSPGASGGLDTQYF.

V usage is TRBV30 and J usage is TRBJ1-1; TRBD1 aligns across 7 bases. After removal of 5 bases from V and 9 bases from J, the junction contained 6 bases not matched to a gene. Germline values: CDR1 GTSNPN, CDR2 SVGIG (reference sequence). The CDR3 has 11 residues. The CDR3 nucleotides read TGTGCCTGGTCAAGACAGGGTAAAGCTTTCTTT. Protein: CAWSRQGKAFF.

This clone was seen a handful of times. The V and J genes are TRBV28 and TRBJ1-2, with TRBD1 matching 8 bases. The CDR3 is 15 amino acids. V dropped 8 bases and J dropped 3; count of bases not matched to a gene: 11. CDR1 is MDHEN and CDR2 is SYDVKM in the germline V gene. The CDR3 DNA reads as TGTGCCAGCCGCGGACAGGGAGAAAGGCACTATGGCTACACCTTC. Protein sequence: CASRGQGERHYGYTF.

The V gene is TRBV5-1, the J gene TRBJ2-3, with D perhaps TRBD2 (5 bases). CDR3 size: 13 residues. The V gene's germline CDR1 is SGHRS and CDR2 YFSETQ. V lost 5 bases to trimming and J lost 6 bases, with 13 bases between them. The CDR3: CASREAWEDTQYF. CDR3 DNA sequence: TGCGCCAGCAGAGAGGCGTGGGAGGATACGCAGTATTTT. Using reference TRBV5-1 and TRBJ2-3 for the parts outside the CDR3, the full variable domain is KAGVTQTPRYLIKTRGQQVTLSCSPISGHRSVSWYQQTPGQGLQFLFEYFSETQRNKGNFPGRFSGRQFSNSRSEMNVSTLELGDSALYLCASREAWEDTQYFGPGTRLTVL.

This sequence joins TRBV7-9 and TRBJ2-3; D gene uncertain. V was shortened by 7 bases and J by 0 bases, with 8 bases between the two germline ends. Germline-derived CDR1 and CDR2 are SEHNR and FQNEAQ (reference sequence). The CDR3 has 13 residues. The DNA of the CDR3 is TGTGCCAGCACTCGTCCTAGCACAGATACGCAGTATTTT. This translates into CASTRPSTDTQYF.

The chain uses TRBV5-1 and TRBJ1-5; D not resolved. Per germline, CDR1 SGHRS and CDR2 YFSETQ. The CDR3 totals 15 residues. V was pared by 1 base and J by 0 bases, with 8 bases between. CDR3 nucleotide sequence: TGCGCCAGCAGCTTGTCCGGGGATAGCAATCAGCCCCAGCATTTT. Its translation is CASSLSGDSNQPQHF.